This T cell receptor beta chain is drawn from a study of regulatory T cells in long-lasting Graves disease. Study-level background: Patients met the persistent Graves' disease definition after over 5 years of antithyroid drugs with positive TSH receptor antibodies.

Time point denoted: persistent/refractory GD, antithyroid drugs over 5 years with positive TRAb. There was RNA extracted from PBMCs, and the TCR library was made from it. Roughly 10 milliliters of peripheral blood were taken and placed in EDTA tubes. The ends were cut back, 3 bases at V and 4 bases at J, with 12 bases in the middle. This CDR3 is built from 15 residues. This clonotype was observed at least ten times. Its target is not known. Investigators prepared the TCR beta libraries by applying iRepertoire HTBI primers and Arm-PCR of CDR3 regions. A single record per CDR3 protein comes from TCRdb applying MiXCR to the multiplex PCR reads. This table holds about 400,000 distinct CDR3 sequences, 20% found once. Notes on the study in general: Newly diagnosed Graves' patients exceeded persistent ones in TCR diversity. Persistent cases favored TRBV28, TRBJ1-2 and TRBJ2-5.

The sequenced sample was peripheral blood mononuclear cells (PBMCs), obtained when the disease was refractory, from a patient treated with antithyroid drugs. The J gene is TRBJ2-2, the V gene TRBV12-3 or TRBV12-4; a possible D gene is TRBD1 (6 bases). The source of this sequence is a female donor with Graves disease. CDR3 in DNA: TGTGCCAGCAGTTTTAATGGACAGAGCACCGGGGAGCTGTTTTTT. Translation: CASSFNGQSTGELFF.